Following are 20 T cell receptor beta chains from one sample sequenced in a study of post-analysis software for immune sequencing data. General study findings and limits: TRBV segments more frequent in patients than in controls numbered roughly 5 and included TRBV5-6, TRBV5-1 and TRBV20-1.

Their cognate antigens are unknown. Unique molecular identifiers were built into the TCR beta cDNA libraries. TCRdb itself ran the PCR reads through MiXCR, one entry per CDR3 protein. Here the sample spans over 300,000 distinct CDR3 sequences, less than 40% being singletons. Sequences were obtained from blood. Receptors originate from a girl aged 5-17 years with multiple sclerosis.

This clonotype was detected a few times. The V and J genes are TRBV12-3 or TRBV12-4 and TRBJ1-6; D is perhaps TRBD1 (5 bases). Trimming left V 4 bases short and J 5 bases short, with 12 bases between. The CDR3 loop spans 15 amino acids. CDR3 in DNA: TGTGCCAGCAGTTCGCAGGGTGGGGATAATTCACCCCTCCACTTT. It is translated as CASSSQGGDNSPLHF.

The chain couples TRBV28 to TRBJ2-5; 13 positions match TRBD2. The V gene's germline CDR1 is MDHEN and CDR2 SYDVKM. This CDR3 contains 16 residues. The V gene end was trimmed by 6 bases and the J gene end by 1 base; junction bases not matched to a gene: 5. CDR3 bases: TGTGCCAGCAGCCGAGGACTAGCGGGGGTCCAAGAGACCCAGTACTTC. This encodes CASSRGLAGVQETQYF.

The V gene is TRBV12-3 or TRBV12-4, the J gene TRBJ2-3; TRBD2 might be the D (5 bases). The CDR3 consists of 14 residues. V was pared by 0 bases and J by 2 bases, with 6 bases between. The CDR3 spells CASSLARVTDTQYF. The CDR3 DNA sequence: TGTGCCAGCAGTTTAGCGCGGGTCACAGATACGCAGTATTTT.

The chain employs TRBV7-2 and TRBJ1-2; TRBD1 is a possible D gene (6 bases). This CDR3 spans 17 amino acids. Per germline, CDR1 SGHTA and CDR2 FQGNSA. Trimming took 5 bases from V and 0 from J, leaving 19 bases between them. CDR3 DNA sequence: TGTGCCAGCAGCCGGGGTCTCTTCGGGGGCACTAACTATGGCTACACCTTC. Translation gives CASSRGLFGGTNYGYTF.

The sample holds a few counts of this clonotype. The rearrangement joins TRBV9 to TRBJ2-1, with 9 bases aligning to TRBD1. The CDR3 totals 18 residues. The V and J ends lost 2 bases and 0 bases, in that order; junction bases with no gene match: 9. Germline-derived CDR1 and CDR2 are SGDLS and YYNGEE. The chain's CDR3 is CASSVAQGARSSYNEQFF. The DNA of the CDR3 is TGTGCCAGCAGCGTCGCACAGGGGGCGCGAAGCTCCTACAATGAGCAGTTCTTC.

DNA of the CDR3: TGTGCCAGCTCACCACCTGGCCAGCCCCAGCATTTT. Translating it yields CASSPPGQPQHF. The chain combines TRBV18 with TRBJ1-5; D not certain. Germline CDR1 reads KGHSH; CDR2 reads LQKENI. The CDR3 is 12 amino acids. V was shortened by 0 bases and J by 7 bases, with 4 bases between the two germline ends.

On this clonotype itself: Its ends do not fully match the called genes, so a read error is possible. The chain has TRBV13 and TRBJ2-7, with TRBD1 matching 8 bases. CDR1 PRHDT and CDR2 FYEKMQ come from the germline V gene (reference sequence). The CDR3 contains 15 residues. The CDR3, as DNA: TGTACCAGCAGCTTAGAAGGGACAGGTTTTTACGAGCAGTACTTC. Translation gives CTSSLEGTGFYEQYF. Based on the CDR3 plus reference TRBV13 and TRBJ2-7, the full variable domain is AAGVIQSPRHLIKEKRETATLKCYPIPRHDTVYWYQQGPGQDPQFLISFYEKMQSDKGSIPDRFSAQQFSDYHSELNMSSLELGDSALYFCTSSLEGTGFYEQYFGPGTRLTVT.

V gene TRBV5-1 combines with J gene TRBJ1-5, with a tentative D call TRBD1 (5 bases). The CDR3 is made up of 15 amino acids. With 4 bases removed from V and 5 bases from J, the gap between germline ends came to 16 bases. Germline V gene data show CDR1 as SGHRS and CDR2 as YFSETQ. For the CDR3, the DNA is TGCGCCAGCAGCCCAGGGACGGATTGGGATCAGCCCCAGCATTTT. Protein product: CASSPGTDWDQPQHF. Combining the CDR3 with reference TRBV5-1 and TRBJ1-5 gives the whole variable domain KAGVTQTPRYLIKTRGQQVTLSCSPISGHRSVSWYQQTPGQGLQFLFEYFSETQRNKGNFPGRFSGRQFSNSRSEMNVSTLELGDSALYLCASSPGTDWDQPQHFGDGTRLSIL.

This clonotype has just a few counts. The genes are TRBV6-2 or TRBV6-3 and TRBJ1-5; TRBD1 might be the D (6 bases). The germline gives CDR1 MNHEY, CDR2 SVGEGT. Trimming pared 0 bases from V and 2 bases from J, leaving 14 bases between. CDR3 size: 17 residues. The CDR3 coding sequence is TGTGCCAGCAGTTACTCGCAACAGGGTTGGGGCAATCAGCCCCAGCATTTT. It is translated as CASSYSQQGWGNQPQHF.

The CDR3 protein is CASSQARLETQYF. In DNA, the CDR3 is TGCGCCAGCAGCCAAGCACGCCTAGAGACCCAGTACTTC. The chain links TRBV4-1 to TRBJ2-5; D unresolved. V was pared by 1 base and J by 4 bases, with 7 bases between. The CDR3 length is 13 residues. Germline values: CDR1 MGHRA, CDR2 YSYEKL.

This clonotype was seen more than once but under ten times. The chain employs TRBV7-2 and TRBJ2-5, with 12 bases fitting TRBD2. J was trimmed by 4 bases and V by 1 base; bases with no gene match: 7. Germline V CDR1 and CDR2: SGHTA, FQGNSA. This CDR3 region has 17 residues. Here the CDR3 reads CASSLGLAGGRRETQYF. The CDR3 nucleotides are TGTGCCAGCAGCTTAGGCCTAGCGGGGGGGAGGCGAGAGACCCAGTACTTC.

CDR3 protein: CASSSGRDRGDGYTF. The CDR3, as DNA: TGTGCCAGCAGTTCCGGCCGGGACAGGGGTGATGGCTACACCTTC. V usage is TRBV25-1 and J usage is TRBJ1-2, with TRBD1 matching over 10 bases. CDR3 length equals 15 residues. CDR1 MGHDK and CDR2 SYGVNS come from the germline V gene. The ends lost 5 bases at V and 6 bases at J; junction bases unmatched: 9.

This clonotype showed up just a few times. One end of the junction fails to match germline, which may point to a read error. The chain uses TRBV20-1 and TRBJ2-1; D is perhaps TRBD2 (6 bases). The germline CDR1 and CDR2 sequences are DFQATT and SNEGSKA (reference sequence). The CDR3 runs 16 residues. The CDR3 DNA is TGCAGTGCTGGAGACGCCGCGAAGTGGGGAGGCAATGAGCAGTTCTTC. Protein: CSAGDAAKWGGNEQFF.

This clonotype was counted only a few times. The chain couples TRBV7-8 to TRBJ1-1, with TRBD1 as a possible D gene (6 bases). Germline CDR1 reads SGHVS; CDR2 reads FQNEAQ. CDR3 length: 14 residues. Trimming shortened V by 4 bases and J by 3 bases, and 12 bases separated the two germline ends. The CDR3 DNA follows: TGTGCCAGCAGCTCTCAGGGGCTAGACACTGAAGCTTTCTTT. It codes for CASSSQGLDTEAFF.

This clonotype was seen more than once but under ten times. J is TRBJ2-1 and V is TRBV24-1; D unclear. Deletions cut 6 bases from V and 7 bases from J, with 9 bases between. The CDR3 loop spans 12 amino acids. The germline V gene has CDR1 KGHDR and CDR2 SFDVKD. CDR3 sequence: CATSSPGNEQFF. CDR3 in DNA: TGTGCCACCAGTTCCCCCGGTAATGAGCAGTTCTTC.

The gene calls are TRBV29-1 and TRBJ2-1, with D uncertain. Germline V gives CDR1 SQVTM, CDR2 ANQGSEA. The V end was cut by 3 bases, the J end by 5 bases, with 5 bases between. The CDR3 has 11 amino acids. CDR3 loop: CSVDEDNEQFF. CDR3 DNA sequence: TGCAGCGTTGATGAGGACAATGAGCAGTTCTTC.

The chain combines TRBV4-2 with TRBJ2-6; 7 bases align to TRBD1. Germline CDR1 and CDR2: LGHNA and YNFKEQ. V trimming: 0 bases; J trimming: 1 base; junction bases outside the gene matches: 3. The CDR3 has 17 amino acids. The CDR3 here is CASSQDRQGSGANVLTF. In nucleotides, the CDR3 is TGTGCCAGCAGCCAAGACCGACAGGGATCTGGGGCCAACGTCCTGACTTTC.

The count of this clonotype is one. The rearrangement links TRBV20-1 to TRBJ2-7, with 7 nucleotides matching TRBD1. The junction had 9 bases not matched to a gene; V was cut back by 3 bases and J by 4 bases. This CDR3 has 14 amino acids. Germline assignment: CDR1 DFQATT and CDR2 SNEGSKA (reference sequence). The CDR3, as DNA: TGCAGTGCTAGGGAGGCAGGGGGTTGGTACGAGCAGTACTTC. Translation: CSAREAGGWYEQYF.

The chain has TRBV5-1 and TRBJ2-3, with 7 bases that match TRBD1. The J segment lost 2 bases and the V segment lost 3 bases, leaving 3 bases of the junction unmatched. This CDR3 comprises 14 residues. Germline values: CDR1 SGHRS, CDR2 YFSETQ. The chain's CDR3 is CASSSGTATDTQYF. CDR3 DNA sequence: TGCGCCAGCAGCTCAGGGACAGCCACAGATACGCAGTATTTT.

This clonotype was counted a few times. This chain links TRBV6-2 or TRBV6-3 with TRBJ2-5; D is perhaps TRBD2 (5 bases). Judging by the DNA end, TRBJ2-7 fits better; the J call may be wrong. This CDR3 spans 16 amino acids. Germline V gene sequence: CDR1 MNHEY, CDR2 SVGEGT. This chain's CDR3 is CASSYSFRSGYYEQYF. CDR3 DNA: TGTGCCAGCAGTTACTCGTTCCGGAGCGGTTACTACGAGCAGTACTTC.